This entry is about one T cell receptor beta chain. This record belongs to a study of blood T cell repertoires in COVID-19. Study-level background: Recovered status applied to Cohort 3 donors who had two consecutive negative PCRs. It also applied to those with clearance or with symptom resolution. COVID-19 samples from acute and convalescent phases originated in the United States, Italy and Spain.

Germline CDR1 reads MNHEY; CDR2 reads SVGEGT. This CDR3 is built from 16 residues. Trimming cost V 4 bases and J 4 bases; bases outside gene matches: 8. In the original analysis: Amplified reference gene primers provided the basis for estimating nucleated cell counts. The repertoire was sequenced with immunoSEQ multiplex PCR; TCRdb's copy has only in-frame clones and lacks some. V, J and clone size derive from that table, while D and trimming were established from the DNA sequence. This table has roughly 200,000 clones, about nine tenths appearing once. Sequencing was done on a sample of PBMCs or T cells enriched from blood (not recorded which). The sequence derives from a man aged 25-40 years in a cohort exposed to, infected with or recovered from COVID-19 (not recorded which). The chain combines TRBV6-2 or TRBV6-3 with TRBJ2-5; TRBD2 agrees at 11 bases. As DNA, the CDR3 is TGTGCCAGCAGTTTGTCGTTAGCGGGAGGGGTAGAGACCCAGTACTTC. Protein product: CASSLSLAGGVETQYF.